Shown below are 27 T cell receptor beta chains from a single sample sequenced in a study of T cells in Graves' hyperthyroidism and ophthalmopathy. Regions amplified from RNA transcripts were the TCR beta CDR3 regions. RT-PCR in the first round (using the HTBI primer set) targeted the TCR CDR3. MiXCR, run by TCRdb on the multiplex PCR reads, gives a single entry per CDR3 protein. The table records about 660,000 distinct CDR3 sequences, just under 45% of them present only once. The specimen sequenced was peripheral blood or thyroid tissue (not recorded which). These receptor sequences come from an adult man with Graves' disease, either hyperthyroidism or ophthalmopathy (not recorded which).

This clonotype turned up a few times. V is TRBV10-3 and J is TRBJ1-2, with D maybe TRBD1 (6 bases). The CDR3 extends over 15 amino acids. Germline V gene lookup returns CDR1 ENHRY and CDR2 SYGVKD. Trimming took off 6 bases at V and 2 bases at J, with 16 bases between the two ends. As DNA, the CDR3 is TGTGCCATCAGATCAGTCTCCCAGGGGAACTATGGCTACACCTTC. Protein product: CAIRSVSQGNYGYTF.

The chain links TRBV15 to TRBJ1-3; a weak D match, TRBD1 (5 bases). V was cut by 0 bases and J by 7 bases, with 10 bases left in between. Germline CDR1 reads LNHNV; CDR2 reads YYDKDF (reference sequence). This CDR3 region has 14 residues. The CDR3 loop reads CATSRDRDGNTIYF. CDR3 DNA sequence: TGTGCCACCAGCAGAGATCGGGACGGGAACACCATATATTTT.

The V call is TRBV20-1, the J call TRBJ2-5; unclear D gene. This CDR3 contains 15 residues. V gave up 2 bases and J gave up 5 bases, with 18 bases separating them. CDR1 and CDR2 from the germline V gene are DFQATT and SNEGSKA (reference sequence). The CDR3 region is CSARTSGYTGETQYF. The CDR3 bases are TGCAGTGCTAGAACGTCCGGGTACACCGGGGAGACCCAGTACTTC.

This clonotype was counted at least ten times. The rearrangement links TRBV7-8 to TRBJ1-1; D is possibly TRBD1 (6 bases). Trimming took 5 bases from V and 3 from J, leaving 13 bases between them. The CDR3 is 14 residues long. In germline, CDR1 is SGHVS, CDR2 FQNEAQ. CDR3: CASSADRIHTEAFF. The CDR3 DNA reads as TGTGCCAGCAGCGCAGACAGGATACACACTGAAGCTTTCTTT. Full variable domain (rest looked up from reference TRBV7-8 and TRBJ1-1): GAGVSQSPRYKVAKRGQDVALRCDPISGHVSLFWYQQALGQGPEFLTYFQNEAQLDKSGLPSDRFFAERPEGSVSTLKIQRTQQEDSAVYLCASSADRIHTEAFFGQGTRLTVV.

Only a few counts were recorded for this clonotype. The chain is built from TRBV4-1 and TRBJ2-7, with D uncertain. V shed 1 base and J shed 3 bases, with 7 bases lying between them. The CDR3 is made up of 13 amino acids. CDR1 MGHRA and CDR2 YSYEKL come from the germline V gene. The CDR3 region is CASSQVGIYEQYF. CDR3 coding DNA: TGCGCCAGCAGCCAAGTGGGTATCTACGAGCAGTACTTC.

The chain has TRBV10-2 and TRBJ2-5; D is ambiguous. Germline V gene data show CDR1 as WSHSY and CDR2 as SAAADI. This CDR3 has 14 residues. Trimming cost V 3 bases and J 2 bases, with 10 bases left between them. The CDR3 spells CASSDSLVQETQYF. CDR3 DNA: TGCGCCAGCAGTGATAGCCTAGTGCAAGAGACCCAGTACTTC.

This clonotype has at least ten counts. This chain joins TRBV20-1 and TRBJ2-7; 8 bases are a match to TRBD2. The CDR3 is made up of 15 amino acids. After removal of 2 bases from V and 3 bases from J, the junction contained 9 bases not matched to a gene. Germline CDR1 DFQATT, CDR2 SNEGSKA (reference sequence). CDR3 in amino acids: CSARSASGSIYEQYF. CDR3 DNA sequence: TGCAGTGCTAGATCAGCCAGCGGGAGTATCTACGAGCAGTACTTC.

About this clonotype itself: Since a much larger clone is just one base distant, this may be a read error. V and J are TRBV6-1 and TRBJ2-7; the match to TRBD1 covers 8 bases. The CDR3 consists of 14 residues. Trimming at V came to 1 base and at J to 5 bases, leaving 4 bases not matched to a gene. The V gene's germline CDR1 is MNHNS and CDR2 SASEGT. The CDR3 sequence: CASSEGRGLNEQYF. CDR3 coding DNA: TGTGCCAGCAGTGAAGGCAGGGGGCTCAACGAGCAGTACTTC.

In its sample, this clonotype was seen many times. This chain joins TRBV24-1 and TRBJ1-2; D is undetermined. V was trimmed by 3 bases and J by 7 bases, leaving 5 bases between them. The CDR3 contains 11 residues. Germline V gene lookup returns CDR1 KGHDR and CDR2 SFDVKD. CDR3 bases: TGTGCCACCAGTGATGGGGTTGGCTACACCTTC. Encoded protein: CATSDGVGYTF.

The chain joins TRBV7-9 to TRBJ1-6, with TRBD1 matching over 7 bases. Germline CDR1 and CDR2: SEHNR and FQNEAQ (reference sequence). Trimming removed 1 base from V and 7 bases from J; junction bases left unmatched: 7. The CDR3 loop spans 16 amino acids. The CDR3 here is CASSLGGGAGNSPLHF. As DNA, the CDR3 is TGTGCCAGCAGCTTAGGAGGGGGCGCTGGGAATTCACCCCTCCACTTT.

The chain recombines TRBV6-1 with TRBJ2-2, with a weak D call TRBD2 (6 bases). Germline V CDR1 and CDR2: MNHNS, SASEGT. The CDR3 sequence is 15 residues long. Trimming removed 4 bases from V and 2 bases from J, with 11 bases in between. The CDR3 region is CASSGLATNTGELFF. As DNA, the CDR3 is TGTGCCAGCAGTGGGCTAGCGACAAACACCGGGGAGCTGTTTTTT.

This clonotype was seen a few times. This chain connects TRBV7-9 to TRBJ2-5; D is ambiguous. Germline assignment: CDR1 SEHNR and CDR2 FQNEAQ (reference sequence). Trimming stripped 1 base from V and 4 bases from J, with 13 bases between. The CDR3 has 15 residues. CDR3 protein: CASSLVVGKRETQYF. Written as DNA, the CDR3 is TGTGCCAGCAGCTTAGTGGTCGGTAAAAGAGAGACCCAGTACTTC. The full variable domain, its missing parts supplied by reference TRBV7-9 and TRBJ2-5, is DTGVSQNPRHKITKRGQNVTFRCDPISEHNRLYWYRQTLGQGPEFLTYFQNEAQLEKSRLLSDRFSAERPKGSFSTLEIQRTEQGDSAMYLCASSLVVGKRETQYFGPGTRLLVL.

The chain couples TRBV12-3 or TRBV12-4 to TRBJ1-2, with 7 bases aligning to TRBD1. J lost 5 bases, V lost 6 bases, and 9 bases had no gene match. The CDR3 spans 14 residues. The CDR3 spells CASSSPGTEYGYTF. For the CDR3, the DNA is TGTGCCAGCAGCTCTCCTGGGACAGAGTATGGCTACACCTTC.

This clonotype was seen many times. The rearrangement links TRBV7-6 to TRBJ1-1; D not certain. Trimming stripped 0 bases from V and 0 bases from J, with 5 bases between. This CDR3 is 14 amino acids long. Germline CDR1 and CDR2: SGHVS and FNYEAQ. The CDR3 here is CASSLADVNTEAFF. As DNA, the CDR3 is TGTGCCAGCAGCTTAGCCGATGTGAACACTGAAGCTTTCTTT.

This chain connects TRBV15 to TRBJ2-5; 8 bases agree with TRBD2. V shed 0 bases, J shed 3 bases, and the junction held 9 bases outside the gene matches. Germline V lookup: CDR1 LNHNV, CDR2 YYDKDF (reference sequence). The CDR3 runs 17 residues. The CDR3 region has the DNA TGTGCCACCAGCAGAGAGAGGGCTAGCGGGCGGAAAGAGACCCAGTACTTC. This encodes CATSRERASGRKETQYF. The full variable domain, its missing parts supplied by reference TRBV15 and TRBJ2-5, is DAMVIQNPRYQVTQFGKPVTLSCSQTLNHNVMYWYQQKSSQAPKLLFHYYDKDFNNEADTPDNFQSRRPNTSFCFLDIRSPGLGDTAMYLCATSRERASGRKETQYFGPGTRLLVL.

The genes are TRBV7-6 and TRBJ1-1, with D uncertain. The germline gives CDR1 SGHVS, CDR2 FNYEAQ. With 3 bases removed from V and 3 bases from J, the gap between germline ends came to 11 bases. This CDR3 is built from 14 residues. The CDR3 sequence is CASSLSQPYTEAFF. For the CDR3, the DNA is TGTGCCAGCAGCTTGTCACAGCCCTACACTGAAGCTTTCTTT.

The chain combines TRBV10-3 with TRBJ2-7; 8 bases align to TRBD1. Trimming at V came to 6 bases and at J to 5 bases, leaving 9 bases not matched to a gene. Germline V gives CDR1 ENHRY, CDR2 SYGVKD. The CDR3 loop spans 14 amino acids. CDR3 in amino acids: CAISPGQGWNEQYF. The CDR3 DNA is TGTGCCATCAGCCCCGGACAGGGTTGGAACGAGCAGTACTTC.

There are a few counts of this clonotype. The rearrangement links TRBV14 to TRBJ1-5, with TRBD1 matching over 9 bases. J gave up 6 bases and V 1 base, and 16 bases lay outside the gene matches. This CDR3 has 19 residues. Germline V gives CDR1 SGHDN, CDR2 FVKESK. The CDR3 region is CASSQGGQGWSLGGQPQHF. DNA for the CDR3: TGTGCCAGCAGCCAAGGGGGACAGGGCTGGTCATTAGGCGGTCAGCCCCAGCATTTT.

In its sample, this clonotype was seen many times. CDR3 sequence reads: CASSEKQVSNTEAFF. CDR3 sequence (DNA): TGTGCCAGCAGTGAGAAACAGGTTTCGAACACTGAAGCTTTCTTT. The J gene is TRBJ1-1, the V gene TRBV2; perhaps TRBD1 as D (5 bases). Looked up from germline, CDR1 is SNHLY and CDR2 is FYNNEI. This CDR3 is built from 15 residues. The V end was cut by 3 bases, the J end by 1 base, with 12 bases between.

The V call is TRBV20-1, the J call TRBJ2-5; D could derive from TRBD1 or TRBD2 (6 bases each). CDR1 is DFQATT, CDR2 SNEGSKA, per germline (reference sequence). The CDR3 is 16 amino acids. Trimming shortened V by 4 bases and J by 4 bases, and 22 bases separated the two germline ends. The CDR3 is CSATSGGGLGGETQYF. The CDR3 DNA is TGCAGTGCTACTTCAGGAGGGGGGTTAGGGGGAGAGACCCAGTACTTC.

The rearrangement joins TRBV7-9 to TRBJ2-6; TRBD2 is a possible D gene (6 bases). V lost 1 base and J 0 bases, leaving 10 bases between the germline ends. The CDR3 spans 17 residues. Looked up from germline, CDR1 is SEHNR and CDR2 is FQNEAQ (reference sequence). In nucleotides, the CDR3 is TGTGCCAGCAGCTTAGGGGTCGGGGGCTCTGGGGCCAACGTCCTGACTTTC. Amino acid sequence: CASSLGVGGSGANVLTF.

This clonotype was found many times. The V and J genes are TRBV29-1 and TRBJ1-4; 7 bases are shared with TRBD1. From germline, CDR1 is SQVTM and CDR2 ANQGSEA. Unmatched junction bases numbered 3, after V lost 4 bases and J lost 4 bases. CDR3 length: 13 residues. DNA for the CDR3: TGCAGCGTTGCCCGGGACAGTAATGAAAAACTGTTTTTT. Translated: CSVARDSNEKLFF.

The chain has TRBV20-1 and TRBJ2-5, with TRBD2 matching over 14 bases. The J segment lost 1 base and the V segment lost 5 bases, leaving 9 bases of the junction unmatched. There are 17 residues in the CDR3. Germline V gene sequence: CDR1 DFQATT, CDR2 SNEGSKA (reference sequence). The CDR3 reads CSASLGLAGVGQETQYF. The CDR3 coding sequence is TGCAGTGCTTCTCTGGGACTAGCGGGAGTGGGCCAAGAGACCCAGTACTTC.

The genes are TRBV7-1 and TRBJ2-5; 11 nucleotides agree with TRBD2. TRBV7-1 falls under the ORF class, with uncertain function. Trimming cost V 6 bases and J 7 bases; bases outside gene matches: 7. The CDR3 is 14 residues long. CDR3: CASSDSGGAGTQYF. Here the CDR3 DNA reads TGTGCCAGCAGTGATAGCGGGGGGGCCGGGACCCAGTACTTC.

This clonotype showed up many times. The chain uses TRBV7-9 and TRBJ1-5; D is uncertain. V lost 5 bases and J lost 5, with 10 bases in between. Germline V gives CDR1 SEHNR, CDR2 FQNEAQ (reference sequence). The CDR3 consists of 13 residues. In DNA, the CDR3 is TGTGCCAGCAGCCCCAGGCCCGATCAGCCCCAGCATTTT. Protein sequence: CASSPRPDQPQHF.

This clonotype was seen many times. The chain has TRBV7-9 and TRBJ1-3; D unclear. Looked up from germline, CDR1 is SEHNR and CDR2 is FQNEAQ (reference sequence). V was pared by 1 base and J by 6 bases, with 10 bases between. The CDR3 has 14 residues. The CDR3 sequence is CASSLGHSQNTIYF. The CDR3 DNA reads as TGTGCCAGCAGCTTAGGTCACAGTCAAAACACCATATATTTT.

This clonotype was found many times. This chain connects TRBV7-9 to TRBJ1-5; D gene unclear. V lost 3 bases and J 3 bases, leaving 3 bases between the germline ends. This CDR3 region has 12 residues. Germline V gene sequence: CDR1 SEHNR, CDR2 FQNEAQ (reference sequence). CDR3 nucleotides: TGTGCCAGCAGCTTGGTCAATCAGCCCCAGCATTTT. It encodes CASSLVNQPQHF.